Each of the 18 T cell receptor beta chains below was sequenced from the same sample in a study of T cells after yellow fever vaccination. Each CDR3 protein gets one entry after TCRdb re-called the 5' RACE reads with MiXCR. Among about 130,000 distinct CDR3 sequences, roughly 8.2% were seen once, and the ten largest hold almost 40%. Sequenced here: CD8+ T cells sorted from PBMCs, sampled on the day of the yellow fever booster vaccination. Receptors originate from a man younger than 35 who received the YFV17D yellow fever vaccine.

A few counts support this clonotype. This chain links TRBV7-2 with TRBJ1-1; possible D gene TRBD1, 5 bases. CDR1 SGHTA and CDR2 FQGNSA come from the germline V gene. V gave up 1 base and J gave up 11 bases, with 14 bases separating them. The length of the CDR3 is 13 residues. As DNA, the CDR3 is TGTGCCAGCAGCTTAGACCCGACAGATCCGGCTTTCTTT. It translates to CASSLDPTDPAFF.

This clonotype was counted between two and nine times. CDR3 in amino acids: CAISDPPGESSGGALRQETQYF. The CDR3 DNA reads as TGTGCCATCAGTGACCCTCCAGGGGAATCGAGCGGGGGGGCGTTAAGGCAAGAGACCCAGTACTTC. The rearrangement joins TRBV10-3 to TRBJ2-5, with TRBD2 identical over 10 bases. The CDR3 length is 22 residues. Trimming took 3 bases from V and 2 from J; bases not matched to a gene: 24. Per germline, CDR1 ENHRY and CDR2 SYGVKD.

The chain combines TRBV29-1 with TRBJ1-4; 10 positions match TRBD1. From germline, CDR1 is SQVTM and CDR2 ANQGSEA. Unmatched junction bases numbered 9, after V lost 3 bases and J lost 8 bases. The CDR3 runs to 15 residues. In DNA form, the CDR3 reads TGCAGCGTTGACCTTGTGACAGGGGGCGGAGAAAAACTGTTTTTT. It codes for CSVDLVTGGGEKLFF. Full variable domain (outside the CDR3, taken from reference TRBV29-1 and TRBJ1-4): SAVISQKPSRDICQRGTSLTIQCQVDSQVTMMFWYRQQPGQSLTLIATANQGSEATYESGFVIDKFPISRPNLTFSTLTVSNMSPEDSSIYLCSVDLVTGGGEKLFFGSGTQLSVL.

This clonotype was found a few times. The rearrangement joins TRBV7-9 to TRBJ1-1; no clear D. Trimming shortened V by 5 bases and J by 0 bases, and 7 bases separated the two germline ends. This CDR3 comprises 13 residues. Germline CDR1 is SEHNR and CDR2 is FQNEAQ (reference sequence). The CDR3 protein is CASSDLMNTEAFF. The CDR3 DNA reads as TGTGCCAGCAGCGATCTTATGAACACTGAAGCTTTCTTT.

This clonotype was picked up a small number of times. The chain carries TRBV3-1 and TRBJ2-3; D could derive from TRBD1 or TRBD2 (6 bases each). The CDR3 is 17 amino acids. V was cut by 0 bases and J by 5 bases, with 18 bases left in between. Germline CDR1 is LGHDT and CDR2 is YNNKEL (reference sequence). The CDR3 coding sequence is TGTGCCAGCAGCCAAGAACGGGGGCAGGGGACGGGAGATACGCAGTATTTT. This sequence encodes CASSQERGQGTGDTQYF.

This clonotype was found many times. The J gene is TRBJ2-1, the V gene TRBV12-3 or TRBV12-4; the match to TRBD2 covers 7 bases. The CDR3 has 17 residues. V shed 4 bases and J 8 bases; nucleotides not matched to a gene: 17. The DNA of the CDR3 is TGTGCCAGCAGTTCCCCCTTGGGGGGGGACTCGATCGATGAGCAGTTCTTC. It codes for CASSSPLGGDSIDEQFF.

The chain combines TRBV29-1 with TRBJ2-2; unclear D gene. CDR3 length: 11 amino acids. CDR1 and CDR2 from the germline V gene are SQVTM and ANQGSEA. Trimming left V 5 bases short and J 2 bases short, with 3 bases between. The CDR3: CSVYNTGELFF. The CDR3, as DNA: TGCAGCGTTTACAACACCGGGGAGCTGTTTTTT.

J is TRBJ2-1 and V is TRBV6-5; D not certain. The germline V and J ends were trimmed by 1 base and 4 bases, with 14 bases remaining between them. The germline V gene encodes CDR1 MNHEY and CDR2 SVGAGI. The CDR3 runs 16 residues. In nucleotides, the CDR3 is TGTGCCAGCAGTTACTTGCAGGCGGCAAGGTACAATGAGCAGTTCTTC. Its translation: CASSYLQAARYNEQFF.

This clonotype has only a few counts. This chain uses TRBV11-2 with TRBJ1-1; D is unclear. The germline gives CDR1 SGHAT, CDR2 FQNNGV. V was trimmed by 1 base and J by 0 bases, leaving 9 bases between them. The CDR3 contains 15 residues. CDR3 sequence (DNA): TGTGCCAGCAGCTTAGTTCCCCAAATGAACACTGAAGCTTTCTTT. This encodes CASSLVPQMNTEAFF.

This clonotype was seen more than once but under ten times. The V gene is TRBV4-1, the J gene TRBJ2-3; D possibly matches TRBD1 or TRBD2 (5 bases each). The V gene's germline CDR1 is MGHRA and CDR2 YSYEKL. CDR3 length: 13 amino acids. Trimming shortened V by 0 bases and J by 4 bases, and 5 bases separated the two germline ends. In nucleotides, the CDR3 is TGCGCCAGCAGCCAAGAGGGGGCAGATACGCAGTATTTT. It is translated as CASSQEGADTQYF.

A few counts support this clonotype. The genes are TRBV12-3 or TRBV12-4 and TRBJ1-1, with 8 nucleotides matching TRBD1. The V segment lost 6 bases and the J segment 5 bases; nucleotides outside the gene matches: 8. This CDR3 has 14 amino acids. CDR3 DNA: TGTGCCAGCAGCGTAACAGGGGGAGGGACTGAAGCTTTCTTT. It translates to CASSVTGGGTEAFF.

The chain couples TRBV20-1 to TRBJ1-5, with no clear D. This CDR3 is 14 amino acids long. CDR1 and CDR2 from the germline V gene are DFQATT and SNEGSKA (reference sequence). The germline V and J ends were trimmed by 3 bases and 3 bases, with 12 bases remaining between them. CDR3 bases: TGCAGTGCTAGGGTCCGCGGGCTCAATCAGCCCCAGCATTTT. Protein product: CSARVRGLNQPQHF.

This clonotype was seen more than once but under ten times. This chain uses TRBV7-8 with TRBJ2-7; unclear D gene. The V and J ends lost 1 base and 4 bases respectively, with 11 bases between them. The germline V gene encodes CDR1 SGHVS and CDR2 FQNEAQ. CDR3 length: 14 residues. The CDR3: CASSLGSRMYEQYV. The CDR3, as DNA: TGTGCCAGCAGCTTAGGTTCGCGGATGTACGAGCAGTACGTC.

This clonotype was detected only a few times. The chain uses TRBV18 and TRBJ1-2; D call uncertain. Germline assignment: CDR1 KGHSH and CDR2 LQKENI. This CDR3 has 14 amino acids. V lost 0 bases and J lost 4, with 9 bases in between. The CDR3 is CASSPPGGSYGYTF. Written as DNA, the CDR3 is TGTGCCAGCTCACCACCGGGAGGGAGCTATGGCTACACCTTC.

The CDR3 protein is CASSESGAKNIQYF. The CDR3 nucleotides read TGTGCCAGCAGTGAGTCCGGGGCCAAAAACATTCAGTACTTC. This rearrangement joins TRBV25-1 to TRBJ2-4; no definite D call. This CDR3 is built from 14 residues. The germline CDR1 and CDR2 sequences are MGHDK and SYGVNS. V was pared by 3 bases and J by 1 base, with 7 bases between.

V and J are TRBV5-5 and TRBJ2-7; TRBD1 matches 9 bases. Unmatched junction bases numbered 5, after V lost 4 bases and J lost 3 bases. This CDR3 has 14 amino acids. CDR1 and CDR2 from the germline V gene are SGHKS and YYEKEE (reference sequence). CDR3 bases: TGTGCCAGCAGCCCGGGACAGGGAAACTACGAGCAGTACTTC. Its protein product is CASSPGQGNYEQYF.

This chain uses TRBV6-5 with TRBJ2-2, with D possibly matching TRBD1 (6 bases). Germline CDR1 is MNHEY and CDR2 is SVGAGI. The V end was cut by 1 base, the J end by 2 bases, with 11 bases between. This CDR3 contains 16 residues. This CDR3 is CASSYWGHPNTGELFF. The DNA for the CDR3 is TGTGCCAGCAGTTACTGGGGACACCCAAACACCGGGGAGCTGTTTTTT.

CDR3: CASKFRGNRGHPYNEQFF. CDR3 DNA sequence: TGTGCCAGCAAATTCCGCGGGAACAGGGGCCACCCATACAATGAGCAGTTCTTC. The rearrangement joins TRBV6-5 to TRBJ2-1; weak D call: TRBD1 (7 bases). The length of the CDR3 is 18 residues. Trimming removed 7 bases at V and 4 bases at J, with 26 bases between. Germline V gives CDR1 MNHEY, CDR2 SVGAGI.